This TCR beta chain was sequenced in a study of T cell responses to AZD1222 COVID-19 vaccine. The V end was cut by 3 bases, the J end by 5 bases, with 8 bases between. Germline V gene data show CDR1 as LNHDA and CDR2 as SQIVND (reference sequence). CDR3 length: 13 amino acids. Sequencing used immunoSEQ multiplex PCR; TCRdb keeps in-frame clones, though not all of them. The table records tens of thousands of clones, 80% of them present only once. The TCR was taken from an adult in good health. The gene calls are TRBV19 and TRBJ2-4; maybe TRBD2 (5 bases). This sample comprised peripheral blood, obtained on day 0 of AZD1222 vaccination. The CDR3 bases are TGTGCCAGTAGTATGGACTCGGAAAACATTCAGTACTTC. It translates to CASSMDSENIQYF.